Below, one T cell receptor beta chain is given with its context. This record comes from a study of blood T cell repertoires in COVID-19. Study-level information: Samples of COVID-19 (acute and convalescent) were obtained from the United States, Italy and Spain. T cells, B-cell-depleted T cells, or PBMCs provided the cDNA or gDNA that served as material.

Source study methods: Amplification of reference gene primers was used by the study to estimate nucleated cell counts. The table came from immunoSEQ multiplex PCR; TCRdb's copy has only in-frame clones and leaves some out. From that table come the V and J calls and clone size; the DNA was used to work out D and trimming. The sample includes 240,000 or so clones, around 85% of them seen just once. The germline gives CDR1 LGHNT, CDR2 FRNRAP. Between the trimmed V and J ends, which lost 6 bases and 3 bases, there was a span of 17 bases. This CDR3 comprises 15 residues. The V call is TRBV12-5, the J call TRBJ2-5; maybe TRBD2 (7 bases). This sequence originates from a woman aged 25 to 39 who had recovered from COVID-19. The material sequenced was peripheral blood. In nucleotides, the CDR3 is TGTGCTAGTGGCCTTGGGGGGGCAGGAGAAGAGACCCAGTACTTC. Translating it yields CASGLGGAGEETQYF.